The entry below describes one T cell receptor beta chain. What it recognizes is unknown. These data originate in a study of cytomegalovirus exposure and HLA in healthy donors. Study overall: Earlier, 100 million to 130 million unique TCR beta sequences were recovered from about 200 million T cells by an analysis.

Findings and caveats of the study: In a later analysis, TCR beta V- and J-gene trimming showed a link to a missense DCLRE1C variant.

In the PCR, 60 Vbeta and 13 Jbeta primers were used. Some clones are missing from TCRdb's copy, which holds only in-frame ones; the method was immunoSEQ multiplex PCR. The sample holds approximately 110,000 clones, 70% to 80% seen once. Germline CDR1 is SGHTA and CDR2 is FQGNSA. V was pared by 5 bases and J by 2 bases, with 13 bases between. This CDR3 is built from 14 residues. Healthy bone marrow donors made up the donor group. The chain couples TRBV7-2 to TRBJ2-7; TRBD2 is a possible D gene (5 bases). The sample consisted of PBMCs. The sequence was collected from a female donor in good health and CMV-seropositive. The CDR3: CASSPRAHTYEQYF. CDR3 DNA: TGTGCCAGCAGCCCGAGGGCCCACACCTACGAGCAGTACTTC. The full variable domain, completed using reference TRBV7-2 and TRBJ2-7, is GAGVSQSPSNKVTEKGKDVELRCDPISGHTALYWYRQSLGQGLEFLIYFQGNSAPDKSGLPSDRFSAERTGGSVSTLTIQRTQQEDSAVYLCASSPRAHTYEQYFGPGTRLTVT.